Presented here are 7 T cell receptor beta chains from one specimen sequenced in a study of blood T cell repertoires in COVID-19. Only in-frame clones appear in the TCRdb table, and some are missing; sequencing was by immunoSEQ multiplex PCR. The sample lists 200,000 to 250,000 clones, less than 90% occurring once. Material: peripheral blood. The source is a woman between 45 and 65 years old with acute or convalescent COVID-19.

This chain uses TRBV19 with TRBJ2-3, with D uncertain. V dropped 8 bases and J dropped 2 bases, with 11 bases sitting between them. The CDR3 contains 13 residues. Germline V gene data show CDR1 as LNHDA and CDR2 as SQIVND (reference sequence). CDR3 in amino acids: CASVERATDTQYF. CDR3 nucleotide sequence: TGTGCCAGTGTGGAGAGAGCCACAGATACGCAGTATTTT. The full variable domain, rest sourced from reference TRBV19 and TRBJ2-3, is DGGITQSPKYLFRKEGQNVTLSCEQNLNHDAMYWYRQDPGQGLRLIYYSQIVNDFQKGDIAEGYSVSREKKESFPLTVTSAQKNPTAFYLCASVERATDTQYFGPGTRLTVL.

This chain uses TRBV10-3 with TRBJ2-3, with TRBD2 matching over 9 bases. Losses at the gene ends were 0 bases for V and 2 bases for J; bases not matched to a gene: 6. The V gene's germline CDR1 is ENHRY and CDR2 SYGVKD. The length of the CDR3 is 17 residues. Written as DNA, the CDR3 is TGTGCCATCAGTGAGTCACGCGGGGGGGACTACACAGATACGCAGTATTTT. Its protein is CAISESRGGDYTDTQYF.

This clone was detected only once. The chain couples TRBV5-1 to TRBJ1-1; 8 nucleotides line up with TRBD1. J gave up 1 base and V 4 bases, and 3 bases lay outside the gene matches. Per the germline V gene, CDR1 is SGHRS and CDR2 is YFSETQ. CDR3 length: 14 residues. As DNA, the CDR3 is TGCGCCAGCAGCCGGGGACAGGAGAACACTGAAGCTTTCTTT. Its translation is CASSRGQENTEAFF.

J is TRBJ1-2 and V is TRBV7-8; 8 nucleotides line up with TRBD1. This CDR3 has 15 amino acids. With V trimmed by 3 bases and J by 2 bases, 5 bases remained unmatched. Germline CDR1 reads SGHVS; CDR2 reads FQNEAQ. This CDR3 reads CASSLPGGRNYGYTF. CDR3 DNA sequence: TGTGCCAGCAGCTTGCCAGGGGGCCGGAACTATGGCTACACCTTC. The variable domain in full, completed from reference TRBV7-8 and TRBJ1-2, reads GAGVSQSPRYKVAKRGQDVALRCDPISGHVSLFWYQQALGQGPEFLTYFQNEAQLDKSGLPSDRFFAERPEGSVSTLKIQRTQQEDSAVYLCASSLPGGRNYGYTFGSGTRLTVV.

CDR3 in DNA: TGTGCCAGCAGTTACGGGAGTGGTGGGGTTGGCTACACCTTC. Amino acid sequence: CASSYGSGGVGYTF. This chain connects TRBV6-5 to TRBJ1-2; no definite D call. The germline CDR1 and CDR2 sequences are MNHEY and SVGAGI. There are 14 residues in the CDR3. V shed 2 bases and J shed 7 bases, with 14 bases lying between them.

This clone came up a few times. V usage is TRBV24-1 and J usage is TRBJ1-1; no clear D. Trimming removed 2 bases at V and 11 bases at J, with 20 bases between. The CDR3 has 15 residues. Germline V gives CDR1 KGHDR, CDR2 SFDVKD. The CDR3 spells CATSDSEAGSTNAFF. CDR3 nucleotide sequence: TGTGCCACCAGTGATTCGGAAGCGGGGTCCACTAACGCTTTCTTT.

This rearrangement joins TRBV11-2 to TRBJ2-1; 12 positions agree with TRBD1. Germline values: CDR1 SGHAT, CDR2 FQNNGV. This CDR3 contains 14 residues. Trimming cost V 3 bases and J 8 bases; bases outside gene matches: 2. Written as DNA, the CDR3 is TGTGCCAGCAGCTTGGGGACAGGGGGCTATGAGCAGTTCTTC. Translating it yields CASSLGTGGYEQFF.